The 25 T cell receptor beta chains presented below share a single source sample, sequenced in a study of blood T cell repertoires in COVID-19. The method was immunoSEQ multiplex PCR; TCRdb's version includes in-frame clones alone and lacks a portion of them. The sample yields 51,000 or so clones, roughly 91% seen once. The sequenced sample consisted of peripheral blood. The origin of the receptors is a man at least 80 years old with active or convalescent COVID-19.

CDR3 nucleotide sequence: TGTGCCAGCAGTCCCCAGGGGGCGCATAGAGATACGCAGTATTTT. It yields the protein CASSPQGAHRDTQYF. The chain is built from TRBV28 and TRBJ2-3; 8 bases are shared with TRBD1. This CDR3 comprises 15 residues. In germline, CDR1 is MDHEN, CDR2 SYDVKM. The V segment lost 5 bases and the J segment 5 bases; nucleotides outside the gene matches: 9.

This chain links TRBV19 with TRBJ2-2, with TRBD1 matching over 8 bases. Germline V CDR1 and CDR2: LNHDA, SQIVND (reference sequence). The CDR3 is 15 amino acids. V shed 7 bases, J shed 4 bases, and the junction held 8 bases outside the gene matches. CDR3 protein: CASKGLQGVTGELFF. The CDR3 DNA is TGTGCCAGTAAGGGGTTACAGGGGGTCACCGGGGAGCTGTTTTTT.

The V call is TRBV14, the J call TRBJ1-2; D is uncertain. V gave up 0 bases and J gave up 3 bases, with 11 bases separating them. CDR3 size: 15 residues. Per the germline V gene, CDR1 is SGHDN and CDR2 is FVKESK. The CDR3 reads CASSQDWGGDYGYTF. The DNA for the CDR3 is TGTGCCAGCAGCCAAGATTGGGGAGGAGACTATGGCTACACCTTC.

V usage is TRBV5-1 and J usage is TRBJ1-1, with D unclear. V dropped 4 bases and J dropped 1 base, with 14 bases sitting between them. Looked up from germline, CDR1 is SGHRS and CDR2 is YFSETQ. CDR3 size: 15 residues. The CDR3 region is CASSRDRGANTEAFF. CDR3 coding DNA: TGCGCCAGCAGCCGAGACCGAGGAGCGAACACTGAAGCTTTCTTT.

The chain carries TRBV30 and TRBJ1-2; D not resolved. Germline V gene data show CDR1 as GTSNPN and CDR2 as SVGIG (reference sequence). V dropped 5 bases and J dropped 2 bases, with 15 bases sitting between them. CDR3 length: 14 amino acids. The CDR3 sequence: CAWLDTPPNYGYTF. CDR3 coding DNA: TGTGCCTGGTTAGACACGCCCCCCAACTATGGCTACACCTTC.

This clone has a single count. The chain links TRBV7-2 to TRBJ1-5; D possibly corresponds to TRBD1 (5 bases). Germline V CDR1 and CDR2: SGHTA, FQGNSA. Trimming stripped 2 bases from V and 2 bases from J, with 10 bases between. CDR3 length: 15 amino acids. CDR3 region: CASSLSGAGNQPQHF. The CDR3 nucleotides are TGTGCCAGCAGCTTAAGTGGGGCGGGCAATCAGCCCCAGCATTTT.

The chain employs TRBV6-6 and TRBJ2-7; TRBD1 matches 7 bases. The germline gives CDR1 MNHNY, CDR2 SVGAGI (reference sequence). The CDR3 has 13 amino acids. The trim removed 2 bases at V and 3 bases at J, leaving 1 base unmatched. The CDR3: CASSYRGRYEQYF. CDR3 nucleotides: TGTGCCAGCAGTTACAGGGGGCGCTACGAGCAGTACTTC.

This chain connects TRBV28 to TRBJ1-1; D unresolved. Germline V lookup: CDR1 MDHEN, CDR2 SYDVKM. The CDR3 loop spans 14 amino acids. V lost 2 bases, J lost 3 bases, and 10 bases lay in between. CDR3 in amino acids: CASSLDQEDTEAFF. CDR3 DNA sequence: TGTGCCAGCAGTTTAGATCAGGAGGACACTGAAGCTTTCTTT.

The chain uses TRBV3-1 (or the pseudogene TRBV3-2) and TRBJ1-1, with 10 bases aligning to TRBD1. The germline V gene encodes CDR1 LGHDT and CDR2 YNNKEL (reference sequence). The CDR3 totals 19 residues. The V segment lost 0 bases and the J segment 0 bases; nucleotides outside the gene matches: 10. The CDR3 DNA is TGTGCCAGCAGCCAAGAGGGCCGGGACAGGGGCGTCATGAACACTGAAGCTTTCTTT. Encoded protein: CASSQEGRDRGVMNTEAFF.

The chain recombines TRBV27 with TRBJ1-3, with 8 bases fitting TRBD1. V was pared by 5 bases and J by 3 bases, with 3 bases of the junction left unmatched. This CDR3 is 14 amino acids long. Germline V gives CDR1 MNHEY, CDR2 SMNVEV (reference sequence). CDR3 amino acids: CASSQGARGNTIYF. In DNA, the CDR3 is TGTGCCAGCAGTCAGGGGGCGCGTGGAAACACCATATATTTT.

CDR3: CASKLGIAVRTDTQYF. Here the CDR3 DNA reads TGTGCCAGCAAGTTAGGAATAGCAGTCCGCACAGATACGCAGTATTTT. The chain recombines TRBV28 with TRBJ2-3; D remains unclear. Trimming left V 7 bases short and J 1 base short, with 18 bases between. The CDR3 sequence is 16 residues long. The V gene's germline CDR1 is MDHEN and CDR2 SYDVKM.

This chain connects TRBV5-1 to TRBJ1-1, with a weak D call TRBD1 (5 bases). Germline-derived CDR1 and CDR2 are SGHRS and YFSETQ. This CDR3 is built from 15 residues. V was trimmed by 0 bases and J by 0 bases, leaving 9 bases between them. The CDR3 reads CASSLGQTMNTEAFF. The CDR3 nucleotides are TGCGCCAGCAGCTTGGGACAGACCATGAACACTGAAGCTTTCTTT.

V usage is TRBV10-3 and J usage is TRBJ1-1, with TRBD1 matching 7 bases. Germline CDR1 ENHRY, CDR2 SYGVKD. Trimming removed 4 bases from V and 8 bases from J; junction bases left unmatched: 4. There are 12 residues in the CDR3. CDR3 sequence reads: CAISGQGQEAFF. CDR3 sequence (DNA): TGTGCCATCAGTGGACAGGGCCAAGAAGCTTTCTTT.

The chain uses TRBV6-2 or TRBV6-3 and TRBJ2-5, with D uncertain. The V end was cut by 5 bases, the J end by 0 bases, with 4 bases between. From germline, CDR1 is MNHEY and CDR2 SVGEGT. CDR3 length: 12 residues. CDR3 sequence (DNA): TGTGCCAGCAGTCAGTACCAAGAGACCCAGTACTTC. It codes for CASSQYQETQYF.

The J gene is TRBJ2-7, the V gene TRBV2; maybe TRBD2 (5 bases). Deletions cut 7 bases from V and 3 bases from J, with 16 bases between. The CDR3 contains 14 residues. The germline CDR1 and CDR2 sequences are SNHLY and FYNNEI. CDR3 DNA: TGTGCCAGCAAGCCCGGGATCCCCCTCTACGAGCAGTACTTC. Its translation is CASKPGIPLYEQYF.

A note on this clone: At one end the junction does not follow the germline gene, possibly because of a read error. CDR3 amino acids: CASRLGGTETQYF. The CDR3 coding sequence is TGTGCCAGCCGCTTGGGGGGGACAGAGACCCAGTACTTC. This chain joins TRBV11-1 and TRBJ2-5; TRBD2 agrees at 7 bases. This CDR3 region has 13 residues. From germline, CDR1 is SGHAT and CDR2 FQDESV (reference sequence).

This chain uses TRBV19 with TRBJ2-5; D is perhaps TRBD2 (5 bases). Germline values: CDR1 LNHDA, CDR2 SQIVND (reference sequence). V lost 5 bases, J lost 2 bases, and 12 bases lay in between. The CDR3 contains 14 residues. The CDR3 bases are TGTGCCAGTAGTGCGCCCCCGGGGCAAGAGACCCAGTACTTC. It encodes CASSAPPGQETQYF.

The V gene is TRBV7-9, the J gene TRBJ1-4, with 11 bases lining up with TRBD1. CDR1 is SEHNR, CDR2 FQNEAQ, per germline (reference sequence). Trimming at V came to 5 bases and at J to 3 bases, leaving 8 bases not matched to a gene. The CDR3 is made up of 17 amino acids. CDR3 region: CASSQRGQGGSNEKLFF. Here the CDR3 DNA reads TGTGCCAGCAGCCAACGGGGACAGGGGGGCTCTAATGAAAAACTGTTTTTT.

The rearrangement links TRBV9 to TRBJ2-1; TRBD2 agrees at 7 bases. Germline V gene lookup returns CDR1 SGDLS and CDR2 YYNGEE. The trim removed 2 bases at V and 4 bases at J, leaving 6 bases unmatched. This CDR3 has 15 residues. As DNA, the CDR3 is TGTGCCAGCAGCGTTGCAGTGGGGGGGTACAATGAGCAGTTCTTC. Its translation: CASSVAVGGYNEQFF.

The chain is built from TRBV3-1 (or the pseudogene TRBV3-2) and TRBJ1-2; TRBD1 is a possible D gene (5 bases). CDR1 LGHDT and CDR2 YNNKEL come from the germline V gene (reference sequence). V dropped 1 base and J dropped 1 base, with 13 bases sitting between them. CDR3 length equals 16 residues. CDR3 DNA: TGTGCCAGCAGCCAAGGTTGGGGGGACCGTAACTATGGCTACACCTTC. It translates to CASSQGWGDRNYGYTF.

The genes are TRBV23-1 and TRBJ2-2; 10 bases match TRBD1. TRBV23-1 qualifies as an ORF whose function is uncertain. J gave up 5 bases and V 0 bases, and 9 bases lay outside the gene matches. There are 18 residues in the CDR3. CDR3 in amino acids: CASSQSGCGQGETGELFF. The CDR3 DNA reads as TGCGCCAGCAGTCAATCGGGTTGCGGACAGGGGGAAACCGGGGAGCTGTTTTTT.

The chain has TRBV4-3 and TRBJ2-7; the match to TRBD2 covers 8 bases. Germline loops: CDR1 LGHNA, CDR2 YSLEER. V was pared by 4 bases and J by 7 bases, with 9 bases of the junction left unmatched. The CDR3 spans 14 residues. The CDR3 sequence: CASSRSGGQGEQYF. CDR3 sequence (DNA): TGCGCCAGCAGCCGGAGCGGGGGTCAGGGTGAGCAGTACTTC.

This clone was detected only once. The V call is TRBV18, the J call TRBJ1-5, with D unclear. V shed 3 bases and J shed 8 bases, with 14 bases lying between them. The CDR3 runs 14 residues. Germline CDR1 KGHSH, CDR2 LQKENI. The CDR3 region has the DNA TGTGCCAGCTCACCTTTTGCTAGGAATGAGCCCCAGCATTTT. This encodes CASSPFARNEPQHF.

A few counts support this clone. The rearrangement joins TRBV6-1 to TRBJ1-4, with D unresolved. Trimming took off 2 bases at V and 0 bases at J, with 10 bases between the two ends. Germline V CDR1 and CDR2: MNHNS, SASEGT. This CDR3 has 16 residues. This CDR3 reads CASSEMERSTNEKLFF. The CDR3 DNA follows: TGTGCCAGCAGTGAAATGGAGCGTTCAACTAATGAAAAACTGTTTTTT.

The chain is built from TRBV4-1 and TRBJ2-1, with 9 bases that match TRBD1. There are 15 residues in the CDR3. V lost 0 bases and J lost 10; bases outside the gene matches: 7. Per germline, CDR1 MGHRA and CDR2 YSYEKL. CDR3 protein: CASSQDRDRVREQFF. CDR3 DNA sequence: TGCGCCAGCAGCCAAGACCGGGACAGGGTCCGGGAGCAGTTCTTC.